The rows below give T cell receptor beta chains drawn from one sample of a study of identical twins. TCRdb analysed the 5' RACE reads with MiXCR anew, one entry per CDR3 protein. This sample has 1.5 million or so distinct CDR3 sequences, with about 32% found just once. The sample taken for sequencing was cord blood. These receptor sequences come from a newborn girl in good health. CDR3s include the opening cysteine and the closing phenylalanine or tryptophan. A D gene is named only where the DNA matches it firmly. A row's size may be missing; if present it is once, few, many or a size class.

D: NA; size: NA; V: TRBV11-2; J: TRBJ2-1; DNA: TGTGCCAGCAGCTTAGGAGGGGGGCTAGGGCAGTTCTTC; CDR3: CASSLGGGLGQFF
D: NA; size: few; V: TRBV5-4; J: TRBJ1-2; DNA: TGTGCCAGCAGCTTGATGGCAGGCCCTTGCTATGGCTACACCTTC; CDR3: CASSLMAGPCYGYTF
D: NA; size: few; V: TRBV20-1; J: TRBJ2-1; DNA: TGCAGTGCTCGAGACTGGAGCTCCTATAATGAGCAGTTCTTC; CDR3: CSARDWSSYNEQFF
D: NA; size: NA; V: TRBV27; J: TRBJ2-5; DNA: TGTGCCAGCACCCAAGGGGGTAGGGTTTACAATGAGCAGTACTTC; CDR3: CASTQGGRVYNEQYF
D: TRBD2; size: few; V: TRBV20-1; J: TRBJ2-5; DNA: TGCAGTGCTGAGACCGGGGGACTAGTGGAGACCCAGTACTTC; CDR3: CSAETGGLVETQYF
D: TRBD1; size: few; V: TRBV7-9; J: TRBJ2-4; DNA: TGTGCCAGCAGCTTAGGCAAGGGGGCGACCAAAAACATTCAGTACTTC; CDR3: CASSLGKGATKNIQYF
D: NA; size: once; V: TRBV4-1; J: TRBJ1-3; DNA: TGCGCCAGCAGCCAAGTGAGCCAGAGCTCTGGAAACACCATATATTTT; CDR3: CASSQVSQSSGNTIYF
D: NA; size: few; V: TRBV10-2; J: TRBJ1-1; DNA: TGCGCCAGCAGTGAGACGAGGACTATGAACACTGAAGCTTTCTTT; CDR3: CASSETRTMNTEAFF
D: TRBD2; size: few; V: TRBV28; J: TRBJ2-7; DNA: TGTGCCAGCAGTTTCCGAACACCCACTAGCGACTACGAGCAGTACTTC; CDR3: CASSFRTPTSDYEQYF
D: TRBD2; size: once; V: TRBV12-3/TRBV12-4; J: TRBJ2-3; DNA: TGTGCCAGCAGACTAGCGGGGGGCGCAGATGTGCAATATTTT; CDR3: CASRLAGGADVQYF
D: TRBD1; size: NA; V: TRBV4-1; J: TRBJ1-2; DNA: TGCGCCAGCAGCCAAGTTACCCAGGGGGCGAGTGGCTACACCTTC; CDR3: CASSQVTQGASGYTF
D: NA; size: few; V: TRBV12-3/TRBV12-4; J: TRBJ2-4; DNA: TGTGCCAGCAGTCCGACAGGTCAAATTGAAAACATTCAGTACTTC; CDR3: CASSPTGQIENIQYF
D: NA; size: NA; V: TRBV20-1; J: TRBJ2-7; DNA: TGCAGTGCGCCCGAGGACGGAGACAGCTCCTACGAGCAGTACTTC; CDR3: CSAPEDGDSSYEQYF
D: NA; size: NA; V: TRBV4-1; J: TRBJ2-3; DNA: TGCGCCAGCAGCCAAGGGGGACGGGATACAGATACGCAGTATTTT; CDR3: CASSQGGRDTDTQYF
D: NA; size: once; V: TRBV5-1; J: TRBJ1-1; DNA: TGCGCCAGCAGAGGGGCCAGGGCGGCCACTGAAGCTTTCTTT; CDR3: CASRGARAATEAFF
D: NA; size: few; V: TRBV18; J: TRBJ2-3; DNA: TGTGCCAGCTCACCTGCGGGGCCCACAGATACGCAGTATTTT; CDR3: CASSPAGPTDTQYF
D: NA; size: few; V: TRBV20-1; J: TRBJ2-3; DNA: TGCAGTCAAAGGGATCACACAGATACGCAGTATTTT; CDR3: CSQRDHTDTQYF
D: TRBD1; size: NA; V: TRBV7-9; J: TRBJ2-3; DNA: TGTGCCAGCGGAGACAGGGCTCTCACAGATACGCAGTATTTT; CDR3: CASGDRALTDTQYF
D: NA; size: NA; V: TRBV7-2; J: TRBJ2-3; DNA: TGTGCCAGCGTTCGTCAAGGGCCGGGGGGCACAGATACGCAGTATTTT; CDR3: CASVRQGPGGTDTQYF
D: NA; size: NA; V: TRBV11-2; J: TRBJ2-3; DNA: TGTGCCAGCAGCTTCCGCGGGATCAGCACAGATACGCAGTATTTT; CDR3: CASSFRGISTDTQYF
D: TRBD2; size: NA; V: TRBV29-1; J: TRBJ2-7; DNA: TGCAGCGTTTTAGCGGGAGGCACCTTCTACGAGCAGTACTTC; CDR3: CSVLAGGTFYEQYF
D: NA; size: NA; V: TRBV28; J: TRBJ1-4; DNA: TGTGCCAGCAGATCGACAGGTGCAACTAATGAAAAACTGTTTTTT; CDR3: CASRSTGATNEKLFF
D: TRBD1; size: many; V: TRBV30; J: TRBJ2-7; DNA: TGTGCCTGGAGTGTACAGGGGTACGAGCAGTACTTC; CDR3: CAWSVQGYEQYF
D: NA; size: NA; V: TRBV20-1; J: TRBJ1-5; DNA: TGCAGTGCTAGGGACAGCCGCGTAGGATATAGCAATCAGCCCCAGCATTTT; CDR3: CSARDSRVGYSNQPQHF
D: TRBD2; size: NA; V: TRBV6-4; J: TRBJ2-7; DNA: TGTGCCAGCAGTGACTGCTCGCGGGAGGTCCGTTACGAGCAGTACTTC; CDR3: CASSDCSREVRYEQYF
D: NA; size: NA; V: TRBV29-1; J: TRBJ1-2; DNA: TGCAGCGTTGAAGGGGGGGCTAATGGCTACACCTTC; CDR3: CSVEGGANGYTF
D: TRBD1; size: few; V: TRBV5-8; J: TRBJ2-7; DNA: TGTGCCAGCAGCGGTCCGGGACAGCCCTACGAGCAGTACTTC; CDR3: CASSGPGQPYEQYF
D: NA; size: few; V: TRBV3-1; J: TRBJ1-1; DNA: TGTGCCAGCAGCCAAGTAAGGAATCGGGGCACTGAAGCTTTCTTT; CDR3: CASSQVRNRGTEAFF
D: NA; size: NA; V: TRBV2; J: TRBJ1-4; DNA: TGTGCCAGCAGTGAAGCGCTGGTTTGGAGTCCAACTAATGAAAAACTGTTTTTT; CDR3: CASSEALVWSPTNEKLFF
D: NA; size: few; V: TRBV2; J: TRBJ1-5; DNA: TGTGCCAGCAGTGAAGAAACAGGGCCTCAGCCCCAGCATTTT; CDR3: CASSEETGPQPQHF
D: NA; size: NA; V: TRBV11-2; J: TRBJ2-3; DNA: TGTGCCAGCAGCTCAGATCGGGGACTCCGAACGGTCACAGATACGCAGTATTTT; CDR3: CASSSDRGLRTVTDTQYF
D: NA; size: few; V: TRBV6-2/TRBV6-3; J: TRBJ2-7; DNA: TGTGCCAGCAGTTACTCGAGGGGGGCCTACGAGCAGTACTTC; CDR3: CASSYSRGAYEQYF
D: TRBD2; size: few; V: TRBV6-5; J: TRBJ2-7; DNA: TGTGCCAGCAGTTACTCGCCTAGCGGGACCTACGAGCAGTACTTC; CDR3: CASSYSPSGTYEQYF
D: NA; size: few; V: TRBV20-1; J: TRBJ2-1; DNA: TGCAGTGTCACCCGGGACCCAACCTACAATGAGCAGTTCTTC; CDR3: CSVTRDPTYNEQFF
D: NA; size: NA; V: TRBV2; J: TRBJ1-1; DNA: TGTGCCAGCAGTGAACCGGGGAGTCCTAACACTGAAGCTTTCTTT; CDR3: CASSEPGSPNTEAFF
D: NA; size: few; V: TRBV6-8; J: TRBJ1-2; DNA: TGTGCCAGCAGTTATCCCCTAGGCGGCTACACCTTC; CDR3: CASSYPLGGYTF
D: NA; size: NA; V: TRBV2; J: TRBJ1-5; DNA: TGTGCCAGCAGTATGGTCGCGGGATCCCAGCCCCAGCATTTT; CDR3: CASSMVAGSQPQHF